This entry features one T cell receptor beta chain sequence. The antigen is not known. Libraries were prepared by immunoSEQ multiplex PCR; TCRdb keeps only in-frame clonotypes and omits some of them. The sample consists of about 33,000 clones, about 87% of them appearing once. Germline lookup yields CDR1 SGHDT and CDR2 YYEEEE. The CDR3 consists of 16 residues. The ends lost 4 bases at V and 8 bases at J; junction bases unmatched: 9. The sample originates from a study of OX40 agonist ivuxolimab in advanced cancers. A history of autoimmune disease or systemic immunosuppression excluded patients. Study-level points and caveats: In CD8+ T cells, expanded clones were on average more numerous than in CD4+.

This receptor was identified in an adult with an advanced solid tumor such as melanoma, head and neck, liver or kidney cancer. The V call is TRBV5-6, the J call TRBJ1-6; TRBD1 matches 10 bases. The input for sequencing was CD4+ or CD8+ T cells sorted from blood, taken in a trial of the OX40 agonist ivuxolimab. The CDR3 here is CASSTGTGEGYSPLHF. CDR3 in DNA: TGTGCCAGCAGCACCGGGACAGGGGAAGGCTATTCACCCCTCCACTTT. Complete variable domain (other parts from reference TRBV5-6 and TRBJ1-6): DAGVTQSPTHLIKTRGQQVTLRCSPKSGHDTVSWYQQALGQGPQFIFQYYEEEERQRGNFPDRFSGHQFPNYSSELNVNALLLGDSALYLCASSTGTGEGYSPLHFGNGTRLTVT.